These T cell receptor beta chains were read from a single sample in a study of a mutant IDH1 vaccine in newly diagnosed glioma. The antigens for these receptors are not known. Sequenced by immunoSEQ multiplex PCR; TCRdb stores in-frame clones only, minus some. The data show tens of thousands of clones, 74% seen once. This specimen was PBMCs, taken from a glioma patient whose treatment included an IDH1 peptide vaccine. The receptor set was obtained from a man aged 50 to 59 with glioma. CDR3s include the opening cysteine and the closing phenylalanine or tryptophan. D genes are given only for firm matches. Clone size is shown for a subset of rows, as once, few, many or a class of expanded clone.

j_call d_call cdr3_length clone_size v_call cdr3_nt cdr3_aa
TRBJ2-4 . 15 . TRBV4-3 TGCGCCAGCAGCCAAGATTGGGCCCGGGGGAACATTCAGTACTTC CASSQDWARGNIQYF
TRBJ2-5 . 12 . TRBV29-1 TGCAGCGGTCAGGGGGGGCGGGAGACCCAGTACTTC CSGQGGRETQYF
TRBJ2-2 TRBD2 16 . TRBV6-5 TGTGCCAGCAGTTTACGACTAGCGGGGGTAACCGGGGAGCTGTTTTTT CASSLRLAGVTGELFF
TRBJ1-1 TRBD1 14 . TRBV9 TGTGCCAGCAGCGGAAACAGGGGGCGAACTGAAGCTTTCTTT CASSGNRGRTEAFF
TRBJ1-2 . 15 . TRBV12-5 TGTGCTAGTGGTTTGGTCACGACAGGATCTCATGGCTACACCTTC CASGLVTTGSHGYTF
TRBJ2-1 TRBD1 12 . TRBV6-6 TGTGCCAGCAAGGGGGACAGCTTTTCAACGTTCTTC CASKGDSFSTFF
TRBJ1-1 . 17 . TRBV19 TGTGCCAGTAGTATAGGGGGCAGGTCGCGGGGGGACACTGAAGCTTTCTTT CASSIGGRSRGDTEAFF
TRBJ2-3 TRBD2 13 . TRBV30 TGTGCCTGGAGCCGAACTAGCGGGGATACGCAGTATTTT CAWSRTSGDTQYF
TRBJ1-1 TRBD1 15 . TRBV19 TGTGCCAGTACCCGACAGGGGCCATCCAACACTGAAGCTTTCTTT CASTRQGPSNTEAFF
TRBJ1-2 . 13 . TRBV30 TGTGCCCGGATAGGGCAGAAAGGCTATGGCTACACCTTC CARIGQKGYGYTF
TRBJ1-2 . 12 . TRBV30 TGTGCCTGGAGGCCCCTTAACTATGGCTACACCTTC CAWRPLNYGYTF
TRBJ1-1 . 13 . TRBV7-3 TGTGCCAGCAGCTTACAGGGGAACACTGAAGCTTTCTTT CASSLQGNTEAFF
TRBJ1-5 . 14 . TRBV7-8 TGTGCCAGCAGCTTAGCGTATCAGCTTCAGCCCCAGCATTTT CASSLAYQLQPQHF
TRBJ2-5 TRBD1 15 . TRBV6-1 TGTGCCAGCAGAAGGGACAGGGGGCGAGATGAGACCCAGTACTTC CASRRDRGRDETQYF
TRBJ1-2 . 12 few TRBV19 TGTGCCAGTAATAGAAGAACAGGTGGCTACACCTTC CASNRRTGGYTF
TRBJ1-1 . 13 . TRBV6-6 TGTGCCAGCAGTAACCCGAGGTGGACTGAAGCTTTCTTT CASSNPRWTEAFF
TRBJ1-1 TRBD1 14 . TRBV6-5 TGTGCCAGCAACCAACAGGGGTTGTATGGTGAAGCTTTCTTT CASNQQGLYGEAFF
TRBJ2-3 TRBD1 16 . TRBV5-1 TGCGCCAGCAGCCCAGGGGGACAGGGGGCGGGGGATACGCAGTATTTT CASSPGGQGAGDTQYF
TRBJ1-3 TRBD1 14 . TRBV11-2 TGTGCCAGCGAGGGGGGGACAGGCGGAAACACCATATATTTT CASEGGTGGNTIYF
TRBJ2-7 . 16 . TRBV4-3 TGCGCCAGCAGCCAAGACTTGGGTCCAGGGTCCTACGAGCAGTACTTC CASSQDLGPGSYEQYF
TRBJ1-1 TRBD1 18 . TRBV4-1 TGCGCCAGCAGCCAAGAAGATCCTAGGACAGGGGGCAGAACTGAAGCTTTCTTT CASSQEDPRTGGRTEAFF
TRBJ1-2 TRBD1 15 . TRBV4-2 TGTGCCAGCAGCCAAGTAGTGGAAGGACAGGATGGCTACACCTTC CASSQVVEGQDGYTF
TRBJ2-3 . 12 . TRBV19 TGTGCCAGTAGTATGACAGGCCTTAGTCAGTATTTT CASSMTGLSQYF
TRBJ1-1 . 14 few TRBV5-1 TGCGCCAGCAGCTTGGACCCAGGGAACACTGAAGCTTTCTTT CASSLDPGNTEAFF
TRBJ1-4 . 14 . TRBV10-3 TGTGCCATCAGTGTGAACGGAGGGGGTGAAAAACTGTTTTTT CAISVNGGGEKLFF
TRBJ1-1 TRBD1 15 few TRBV11-2 TGTGCCAGCAGCCTCGGCGGGGGCAGGGGGCGCGAAGCTTTCTTT CASSLGGGRGREAFF
TRBJ1-2 TRBD1 13 . TRBV2 TGTGCCAGCAGGGCTGACAGGGGAGGTGGCTACACCTTC CASRADRGGGYTF
TRBJ1-1 . 13 . TRBV5-6 TGTGCCAGCAGCTTGGGCCGCGTAACTGAAGCTTTCTTT CASSLGRVTEAFF
TRBJ1-5 TRBD1 17 . TRBV5-1 TGCGCCAGCAGCTTGGGGGACAGGGTATCCGGCAATCAGCCCCAGCATTTT CASSLGDRVSGNQPQHF
TRBJ2-7 . 15 once TRBV9 TGTGCCAGCAGCGTAGGGGGGGCAGGGACGGGGGAGCAGTACTTC CASSVGGAGTGEQYF
TRBJ2-7 . 12 . TRBV5-6 TGTGCCAGCAGCTTTATCCGATCGGAGCAGTACTTC CASSFIRSEQYF
TRBJ2-7 . 11 few TRBV28 TGTGCCAGCAGTTTATTCTACGAGCAGTACTTC CASSLFYEQYF
TRBJ1-3 . 17 . TRBV4-3 TGCGCCAGCAGCCAAGATTTGGGGCAAATCTCTGGAAACACCATATATTTT CASSQDLGQISGNTIYF
TRBJ1-3 . 13 . TRBV6-1 TGTGCCAGCAGTGAAAAGACTGGAAACACCATATATTTT CASSEKTGNTIYF
TRBJ2-5 . 12 . TRBV30 TGTGCCTGGAGGGGGAGCCAAGAGACCCAGTACTTC CAWRGSQETQYF
TRBJ1-3 . 15 . TRBV6-1 TGTGCCAGCAGTGAACAACAGATCTCTGGAAACACCATATATTTT CASSEQQISGNTIYF
TRBJ2-3 . 13 . TRBV7-9 TGTGCCAGCAGTTCCCTGGGCACAGATACGCAGTATTTT CASSSLGTDTQYF
TRBJ2-4 . 13 . TRBV7-3 TGTGCCAGCAGCTTAAACTTGCGGGACATTCAGTACTTC CASSLNLRDIQYF
TRBJ1-6 . 13 . TRBV6-5 TGTGCCAGCAGTTCCGCGGGTAATTCACCCCTCCACTTT CASSSAGNSPLHF
TRBJ2-1 . 12 few TRBV7-8 TGTGCCAGCAGCTGGGGTGGGGATGAGCAGTTCTTC CASSWGGDEQFF
TRBJ2-1 . 11 . TRBV10-3 TGTGCCATCAGTCCCAGGGATGAGCAGTTCTTC CAISPRDEQFF
TRBJ2-2 . 14 . TRBV28 TGTGCCAGCAGTCCCCAGGGATACACCGGGGAGCTGTTTTTT CASSPQGYTGELFF
TRBJ1-1 . 16 . TRBV13 TGTGCCAGCAGCTTAGGCGGGGGCAGGGGTTACACTGAAGCTTTCTTT CASSLGGGRGYTEAFF
TRBJ2-3 . 16 . TRBV9 TGTGCCAGCAGCGTAGCTTTACGGGGGTTCACAGATACGCAGTATTTT CASSVALRGFTDTQYF
TRBJ1-2 . 14 . TRBV7-2 TGTGCCAGCAGCTTGACTGGGAGAGATCATGGCTACACCTTC CASSLTGRDHGYTF
TRBJ1-5 . 15 . TRBV6-1 TGTGCCAGCAGTGAAAACGCCAGAAGCAATCAGCCCCAGCATTTT CASSENARSNQPQHF
TRBJ2-3 . 13 . TRBV9 TGTGCCAGCAGGTCCAGGGTCGAAAATACGCAGTATTTT CASRSRVENTQYF
TRBJ1-1 . 14 few TRBV2 TGTGCCAGCAGTTCCGAGAGGTTGAACACTGAAGCTTTCTTT CASSSERLNTEAFF
TRBJ1-4 . 14 few TRBV4-3 TGCGCCAGCAGTTACGGGACACTAAATGAAAAACTGTTTTTT CASSYGTLNEKLFF
TRBJ2-7 TRBD1 11 few TRBV20-1 TGCTCCGGGACAGGGGTCTACGAGCAGTACTTC CSGTGVYEQYF
TRBJ2-5 . 15 . TRBV9 TGTGCCAGCAGCGTAGCGGGGGACCAAAAAGAGACCCAGTACTTC CASSVAGDQKETQYF